Below are 9 T cell receptor beta chains sequenced from a single sample in a study of blood T cell repertoires in COVID-19. Profiled with immunoSEQ multiplex PCR; TCRdb holds only in-frame clones, not every one. The sample lists over 120,000 clones; around 86% were seen once. The sample comprised PBMCs or T cells enriched from blood (not recorded which). Receptors were obtained from a man aged 55-75 years who had recovered from COVID-19.

The chain joins TRBV10-3 to TRBJ1-1, with 7 bases aligning to TRBD1. The V and J ends lost 2 bases and 2 bases, in that order; junction bases with no gene match: 5. Germline V lookup: CDR1 ENHRY, CDR2 SYGVKD. The CDR3 covers 15 residues. CDR3 nucleotide sequence: TGTGCCATCAGTGAGCGGGACAGACTAAACACTGAAGCTTTCTTT. Translation gives CAISERDRLNTEAFF.

The V and J genes are TRBV3-1 (or the pseudogene TRBV3-2) and TRBJ2-5; 9 bases line up with TRBD1. V was clipped by 2 bases and J by 5 bases; unmatched bases: 6. This CDR3 region has 15 residues. Germline CDR1 reads LGHDT; CDR2 reads YNNKEL (reference sequence). CDR3 amino acids: CASSQWTGAGETQYF. Written as DNA, the CDR3 is TGTGCCAGCAGCCAATGGACAGGGGCTGGTGAGACCCAGTACTTC.

This sequence joins TRBV6-5 and TRBJ1-5, with 11 nucleotides matching TRBD1. The germline gives CDR1 MNHEY, CDR2 SVGAGI. Trimming at V came to 7 bases and at J to 4 bases, leaving 6 bases not matched to a gene. This CDR3 has 15 amino acids. The CDR3 here is CASTLDRGRNQPQHF. CDR3 sequence (DNA): TGTGCCAGCACCCTGGACAGGGGGCGAAATCAGCCCCAGCATTTT.

CDR3 DNA sequence: TGTGCCAGCAGGGCCTCGGGGGTCTCAGGGAATTCACCCCTCCACTTT. Its protein is CASRASGVSGNSPLHF. The V and J genes are TRBV6-4 and TRBJ1-6, with D possibly TRBD1 on 5 matching bases. Trimming took 6 bases from V and 7 from J, leaving 19 bases between them. This CDR3 has 16 amino acids. The germline CDR1 and CDR2 sequences are MRHNA and SNTAGT.

The V and J genes are TRBV11-2 and TRBJ2-1, with D uncertain. Germline V CDR1 and CDR2: SGHAT, FQNNGV. Trimming shortened V by 1 base and J by 5 bases, and 12 bases separated the two germline ends. The CDR3 has 15 amino acids. CDR3 sequence: CASSLGSGTHNEQFF. In DNA form, the CDR3 reads TGTGCCAGCAGCTTAGGGTCGGGTACACACAATGAGCAGTTCTTC.

The rearrangement joins TRBV19 to TRBJ2-2, with 14 bases aligning to TRBD2. V was clipped by 6 bases and J by 5 bases; unmatched bases: 5. There are 16 residues in the CDR3. The germline gives CDR1 LNHDA, CDR2 SQIVND (reference sequence). CDR3 nucleotides: TGTGCCAGTAGCAGTGGACTAGCGGGAGGAACCGGGGAGCTGTTTTTT. Translated: CASSSGLAGGTGELFF.

The sample holds a few counts of this clone. The CDR3 spells CASSPTEFSGNTIYF. The CDR3, as DNA: TGTGCCAGCTCACCAACAGAGTTCTCTGGAAACACCATATATTTT. The V call is TRBV18, the J call TRBJ1-3; D unresolved. Trimming shortened V by 2 bases and J by 0 bases, and 8 bases separated the two germline ends. Germline CDR1 KGHSH, CDR2 LQKENI. The CDR3 length is 15 residues.

This chain uses TRBV15 with TRBJ1-4; D gene ambiguous. The CDR3 is made up of 15 amino acids. Deletions cut 2 bases from V and 7 bases from J, with 14 bases between. Per the germline V gene, CDR1 is LNHNV and CDR2 is YYDKDF (reference sequence). CDR3 protein: CATSRPTGGLEKLFF. Here the CDR3 DNA reads TGTGCCACCAGCAGACCCACGGGAGGACTTGAAAAACTGTTTTTT.

J is TRBJ1-1 and V is TRBV10-3; 7 bases are shared with TRBD1. The germline CDR1 and CDR2 sequences are ENHRY and SYGVKD. Germline trimming cut 6 bases from V and 0 bases from J; bases unmatched to any gene: 1. This CDR3 comprises 13 residues. The CDR3 region has the DNA TGTGCCATCAGAGGACAGGTGAACACTGAAGCTTTCTTT. This translates into CAIRGQVNTEAFF.